The 18 T cell receptor beta chains given below trace back to one sample, sequenced in a study of radiation and T cells in renal cell carcinoma. Time point of the sample: baseline pretreatment blood. The treatment is: 15 Gy SBRT to primary tumor, nephrectomy 4 weeks later. Here immunoSEQ multiplex PCR was the method, and the copy in TCRdb shows in-frame clones only, minus some. Here the sample spans over 45,000 clones, around 80% being singletons. The sample was blood, taken from a patient whose treatment included radiotherapy and nephrectomy. The receptor source for this set is a man in his fifties or sixties with renal cell carcinoma.

There are a few counts of this clone. The chain recombines TRBV5-6 with TRBJ1-2; D might be TRBD1 (5 bases). Germline V gene lookup returns CDR1 SGHDT and CDR2 YYEEEE. The CDR3 runs to 14 residues. V was pared by 1 base and J by 4 bases, with 11 bases between. CDR3 loop: CASSLQGGVYGYTF. DNA for the CDR3: TGTGCCAGCAGCTTGCAGGGCGGGGTCTATGGCTACACCTTC. Complete variable domain (other parts from reference TRBV5-6 and TRBJ1-2): DAGVTQSPTHLIKTRGQQVTLRCSPKSGHDTVSWYQQALGQGPQFIFQYYEEEERQRGNFPDRFSGHQFPNYSSELNVNALLLGDSALYLCASSLQGGVYGYTFGSGTRLTVV.

CDR3 in amino acids: CASSLAGAFTGELFF. In DNA form, the CDR3 reads TGTGCCAGCAGCCTAGCGGGGGCCTTTACCGGGGAGCTGTTTTTT. V usage is TRBV6-4 and J usage is TRBJ2-2, with 10 bases that match TRBD2. Germline V gene sequence: CDR1 MRHNA, CDR2 SNTAGT. Trimming at V came to 6 bases and at J to 5 bases, leaving 6 bases not matched to a gene. This CDR3 region has 15 residues.

The chain uses TRBV19 and TRBJ1-6; TRBD1 agrees at 7 bases. V shed 3 bases and J 11 bases; nucleotides not matched to a gene: 10. This CDR3 comprises 15 residues. CDR1 and CDR2 from the germline V gene are LNHDA and SQIVND (reference sequence). Written as DNA, the CDR3 is TGTGCCAGTAGTATTAGCTGGGACAGCGTCCCACCCCTCCACTTT. Amino acid sequence: CASSISWDSVPPLHF. Complete variable domain (other parts from reference TRBV19 and TRBJ1-6): DGGITQSPKYLFRKEGQNVTLSCEQNLNHDAMYWYRQDPGQGLRLIYYSQIVNDFQKGDIAEGYSVSREKKESFPLTVTSAQKNPTAFYLCASSISWDSVPPLHFGNGTRLTVT.

The rearrangement links TRBV7-9 to TRBJ2-7; 8 nucleotides line up with TRBD2. This CDR3 has 14 residues. Germline loops: CDR1 SEHNR, CDR2 FQNEAQ (reference sequence). Trimming cost V 5 bases and J 0 bases; bases outside gene matches: 3. The chain's CDR3 is CASSASGSSYEQYV. CDR3 DNA sequence: TGTGCCAGCAGCGCGAGCGGGAGCTCCTACGAGCAGTACGTC.

This chain joins TRBV27 and TRBJ2-1; 8 nucleotides match TRBD2. Germline-derived CDR1 and CDR2 are MNHEY and SMNVEV (reference sequence). This CDR3 comprises 17 residues. Germline trimming cut 5 bases from V and 4 bases from J; bases unmatched to any gene: 13. This chain's CDR3 is CASSETRDSGRYNEQFF. The CDR3 DNA sequence: TGTGCCAGCAGTGAGACCCGTGACAGCGGGAGATACAATGAGCAGTTCTTC.

The chain carries TRBV6-6 and TRBJ1-2; D ambiguous. This CDR3 contains 8 residues. Per the germline V gene, CDR1 is MNHNY and CDR2 is SVGAGI (reference sequence). V lost 10 bases and J lost 6, with 3 bases in between. The CDR3 nucleotides read TGTGCCACCGATGGCTACACCTTC. This codes for CATDGYTF.

This chain connects TRBV18 to TRBJ2-1; 12 bases fit TRBD1. The trim removed 5 bases at V and 2 bases at J, leaving 7 bases unmatched. Per germline, CDR1 KGHSH and CDR2 LQKENI. The CDR3 extends over 17 amino acids. CDR3 sequence: CASSIGTGGSAYNEQFF. The CDR3 nucleotides read TGTGCCAGCTCAATTGGGACAGGGGGCTCGGCCTACAATGAGCAGTTCTTC.

This clone showed up just a few times. V usage is TRBV15 and J usage is TRBJ2-7; D perhaps matches TRBD1 (5 bases). V lost 8 bases and J 0 bases, leaving 17 bases between the germline ends. Germline V gene sequence: CDR1 LNHNV, CDR2 YYDKDF (reference sequence). The CDR3 totals 15 residues. The chain's CDR3 is CATGVTVQFSYEQYV. CDR3 sequence (DNA): TGTGCCACCGGGGTGACAGTTCAATTCTCCTACGAGCAGTACGTC.

The chain joins TRBV18 to TRBJ2-5; 9 positions match TRBD2. The length of the CDR3 is 15 residues. In germline, CDR1 is KGHSH, CDR2 LQKENI. V lost 4 bases, J lost 5 bases, and 8 bases stayed unmatched. The CDR3 region is CASSRPGTSQETQYF. The CDR3 nucleotides read TGTGCCAGCTCACGTCCCGGGACTAGCCAGGAGACCCAGTACTTC.

The chain carries TRBV10-3 and TRBJ2-1, with TRBD2 as a possible D gene (7 bases). Trimming pared 11 bases from V and 4 bases from J, leaving 12 bases between. The CDR3 length is 12 residues. Germline-derived CDR1 and CDR2 are ENHRY and SYGVKD. The CDR3 spells CASRGGYNEQFF. The CDR3 region has the DNA TGTGCCTCCAGGGGAGGGTACAATGAGCAGTTCTTC.

This clone was detected once. The V and J genes are TRBV4-3 and TRBJ2-5, with 13 nucleotides matching TRBD2. This CDR3 is 15 amino acids long. Looked up from germline, CDR1 is LGHNA and CDR2 is YSLEER. The trim removed 1 base at V and 4 bases at J, leaving 0 bases unmatched. This CDR3 is CASSQGTSGGETQYF. CDR3 in DNA: TGCGCCAGCAGCCAAGGGACTAGCGGGGGAGAGACCCAGTACTTC.

This clone counts as medium-sized (0.01 to 0.1%). This chain joins TRBV4-2 and TRBJ1-4; TRBD1 might be the D (5 bases). CDR3 length: 15 residues. The ends were cut back, 1 base at V and 5 bases at J, with 11 bases in the middle. Germline-derived CDR1 and CDR2 are LGHNA and YNFKEQ. The CDR3 region has the DNA TGTGCCAGCAGCCAAGGGGCCAGGGTAAATGAAAAACTGTTTTTT. Translating it yields CASSQGARVNEKLFF.

This clone was seen only a few times. This rearrangement joins TRBV30 to TRBJ2-3, with 7 bases fitting TRBD2. The CDR3 runs 12 residues. Per germline, CDR1 GTSNPN and CDR2 SVGIG (reference sequence). V dropped 1 base and J dropped 6; count of bases not matched to a gene: 1. The CDR3 region has the DNA TGTGCCTGGAGTGGTAGCGGGGATACGCAGTATTTT. Its translation: CAWSGSGDTQYF.

In its sample, this clone was seen a few times. V and J are TRBV20-1 and TRBJ1-1; D might be TRBD1 (6 bases). The CDR3 totals 11 residues. Between the trimmed V and J ends, which lost 7 bases and 2 bases, there was a span of 8 bases. CDR1 and CDR2 from the germline V gene are DFQATT and SNEGSKA (reference sequence). The CDR3 loop reads CSVGGNTEAFF. The DNA of the CDR3 is TGCAGTGTGGGGGGCAACACTGAAGCTTTCTTT.

The chain couples TRBV6-1 to TRBJ2-7; D is uncertain. Germline CDR1 MNHNS, CDR2 SASEGT. The CDR3 runs 14 residues. Trimming stripped 1 base from V and 0 bases from J, with 7 bases between. CDR3 sequence: CASSEVQSSYEQYV. CDR3 DNA: TGTGCCAGCAGTGAAGTGCAGAGCTCCTACGAGCAGTACGTC.

This clone was counted between two and nine times. The rearrangement joins TRBV6-5 to TRBJ1-6; maybe TRBD1 (6 bases). Germline CDR1 MNHEY, CDR2 SVGAGI. There are 15 residues in the CDR3. V lost 6 bases and J 0 bases, leaving 9 bases between the germline ends. CDR3 nucleotide sequence: TGTGCCAGCAGACAGGGAACCTCCTATAATTCACCCCTCCACTTT. Amino acids: CASRQGTSYNSPLHF.

The count of this clone is one. This chain uses TRBV4-1 with TRBJ2-3; no definite D call. V was clipped by 0 bases and J by 6 bases, with 7 bases between them. Per the germline V gene, CDR1 is MGHRA and CDR2 is YSYEKL. The CDR3 is 13 amino acids. The CDR3 loop is CASSQDVWDTQYF. The CDR3 nucleotides are TGCGCCAGCAGCCAAGACGTTTGGGATACGCAGTATTTT.

As DNA, the CDR3 is TGTGCCAGCAGTCTCGATGGGTACACTGAAGCTTTCTTT. Protein: CASSLDGYTEAFF. The chain employs TRBV9 and TRBJ1-1; D uncertain. The V and J ends lost 5 bases and 3 bases respectively, with 11 bases between them. CDR3 length: 13 residues. Germline CDR1 is SGDLS and CDR2 is YYNGEE.